These T cell receptor beta chains were read from a single sample in a study of shared clonotypes between healthy human individuals. This table comes from immunoSEQ multiplex PCR, and its TCRdb copy is limited to in-frame clones, with some not included. The profile shows about 2.5 million clones, less than 95% of them singletons. The sample comprised naive CD4+ T cells from PBMCs. The receptors shown here come from a man aged 18-30 years in good health. Some clones in this sample may be carry-over from other donors' samples. The CDR3 runs from the conserved cysteine through the conserved F or W. D genes are given only for firm matches. Clone size is shown for a subset of rows, as once, few, many or a class of expanded clone.

size	D	J	V	DNA	CDR3
few	-	TRBJ1-2	TRBV19	TGTGCCAGTAGTATAGATAGGGGATCTAACTATGGCTACACCTTC	CASSIDRGSNYGYTF
once	-	TRBJ1-2	TRBV5-1	TGCGCCAGCAGCTCGGCCGTCGGACTGAACGCCTATGGCTACACCTTC	CASSSAVGLNAYGYTF
-	-	TRBJ2-7	TRBV5-4	TGTGCCAGCAGCCCCGGGGGGCGTCCCGGGAGCGAGCAGTACTTC	CASSPGGRPGSEQYF
-	-	TRBJ1-2	TRBV4-3	TGCGCCAGCAGCCAAGCCCGACAGCTTAACTATGGCTACACCTTC	CASSQARQLNYGYTF
once	TRBD2	TRBJ2-2	TRBV30	TGTGCCTGGACTGGCGGGAGGGGGAAAACCGGGGAGCTGTTTTTT	CAWTGGRGKTGELFF
-	TRBD2	TRBJ2-1	TRBV5-1	TGCGCCAGCAGCTTGGTAGTAGCGGGAGGGCTCCCCCGTGAGCAGTTCTTC	CASSLVVAGGLPREQFF
-	TRBD1	TRBJ2-7	TRBV5-4	TGTGCCAGCAGCTGGGACAGGGCCACCTACGAGCAGTACTTC	CASSWDRATYEQYF
once	-	TRBJ2-2	TRBV7-2	TGTGCCAGCAGCTTATTGAGTAACACCGGGGAGCTGTTTTTT	CASSLLSNTGELFF
-	-	TRBJ1-2	TRBV6-5	TGTGCCAGCACCCCGGGGGCAGGCTATGGCTACACCTTC	CASTPGAGYGYTF
-	TRBD1	TRBJ2-7	TRBV5-1	TGCGCCAGCAGCGCCTCAGGACAGGTTTCCTACGAGCAGTACTTC	CASSASGQVSYEQYF
once	TRBD1	TRBJ1-1	TRBV2	TGTGCCAGCAGTGATGGGACAGGGTGGGACACTGAAGCTTTCTTT	CASSDGTGWDTEAFF
once	TRBD1	TRBJ2-4	TRBV10-3	TGTGCCATCAGGGATGACAGGGGTATAGGGAACATTCAGTACTTC	CAIRDDRGIGNIQYF
-	TRBD1	TRBJ2-5	TRBV18	TGTGCCAGCTCAGTTCAGGGGGCTAACCAAGAGACCCAGTACTTC	CASSVQGANQETQYF
-	-	TRBJ1-5	TRBV6-1	TGTGCCAGCAGTGAGAACAGGGAACAGCCCCAGCATTTT	CASSENREQPQHF
-	TRBD2	TRBJ2-5	TRBV9	TGTGCCAGCAGCCGTATAGCGGGAGGGCCCCAGGAGACCCAGTACTTC	CASSRIAGGPQETQYF
-	-	TRBJ1-1	TRBV9	TGTGCCAGCAGCGAAACGACAGAGATGAACACTGAAGCTTTCTTT	CASSETTEMNTEAFF
once	-	TRBJ2-7	TRBV6-6	TGTGCCAGCAGTTACTATGGGCCGTCCTACGAGCAGTACTTC	CASSYYGPSYEQYF
-	-	TRBJ2-2	TRBV9	TGTGCCAGCATGGGGACATCCGGGCCCGGGGAGCTGTTTTTT	CASMGTSGPGELFF
-	TRBD2	TRBJ2-1	TRBV11-2	TGTGCCAGCAGCCCTCGGGGGGGTAGCTCCTACAATGAGCAGTTCTTC	CASSPRGGSSYNEQFF
once	-	TRBJ2-1	TRBV2	TGTGCCAGCAGGAGGCTAGCGAGAGGCAATGAGCAGTTCTTC	CASRRLARGNEQFF
-	-	TRBJ1-5	TRBV19	TGTGCCAGTACCCGGGCCGGCTCGGACCCCCAGCATTTT	CASTRAGSDPQHF
-	TRBD2	TRBJ2-1	TRBV9	TGTGCCAGCAGCGTAGCCCATACTAGCGGGAGTTACAATGAGCAGTTCTTC	CASSVAHTSGSYNEQFF
few	-	TRBJ1-2	TRBV30	TGTGCCTGGAGTGTAGGATCAGGGGACGGCTACACCTTC	CAWSVGSGDGYTF
-	TRBD1	TRBJ2-1	TRBV7-2	TGTGCCAGCAGCTCCCGGGACAGGGGCTACAATGAGCAGTTCTTC	CASSSRDRGYNEQFF
-	-	TRBJ2-3	TRBV5-1	TGCGCCAGCAGCTTGGATTCGGGAGCGGGCACAGATACGCAGTATTTT	CASSLDSGAGTDTQYF
-	-	TRBJ1-5	TRBV28	TGTGCCAGCAGTTTAGGGATAGGGGAAAGCAATCAGCCCCAGCATTTT	CASSLGIGESNQPQHF
-	-	TRBJ2-2	TRBV2	TGTGCCAGCACCGGGAGTGCCACCGGGGAGCTGTTTTTT	CASTGSATGELFF
-	-	TRBJ2-1	TRBV28	TGTGCCAGCAGTTCCGCCACACTAGGCCCCTCTCCTTTGTTCTTC	CASSSATLGPSPLFF
-	TRBD1	TRBJ2-1	TRBV5-6	TGTGCCAGCAGCCGCCCGGGACAGGGATACAATGAGCAGTTCTTC	CASSRPGQGYNEQFF
-	TRBD1	TRBJ2-7	TRBV25-1	TGTGCCAGCAGTGAGTTGGGACAGACCTACGAGCAGTACTTC	CASSELGQTYEQYF
-	-	TRBJ2-7	TRBV29-1	TGCAGCTACGCTACGGCAGGGCCTGGCGAGCAGTACTTC	CSYATAGPGEQYF
-	-	TRBJ2-7	TRBV7-9	TGTGCCAGCAGCTTAGGAGGTCAGGGCTACGAGCAGTACTTC	CASSLGGQGYEQYF
-	-	TRBJ1-5	TRBV30	TGTGCCTGGAGTGTAGGGGAGTGGAATCAGCCCCAGCATTTT	CAWSVGEWNQPQHF